A selection of T cell receptor beta chains follows, all from one sample in a study of T-cell memory formation after mild COVID-19. TCRdb itself ran the 5' RACE reads through MiXCR, one entry per CDR3 protein. The sample has hundreds of thousands of distinct CDR3 sequences; around a quarter are singletons. Sequences were obtained from PBMCs or a T cell subset sorted from them (not recorded which). The receptor set was obtained from an adult woman who had mild COVID-19 (a few samples of this study predate the infection). Cell type and time point are not known. Each CDR3 is given with its conserved first and last residue. D genes are given only for firm matches. Clone sizes are given selectively: once, few, many, or a class where the clone is expanded.

d_call	v_call	clone_size	j_call	cdr3_aa	cdr3_nt
-	TRBV15	-	TRBJ2-7	CATSNPPSALVDEQYF	TGTGCCACCAGCAACCCACCCTCAGCGCTAGTGGACGAGCAGTACTTC
-	TRBV20-1	-	TRBJ2-7	CSARESGGPTYEQYF	TGCAGTGCTAGAGAATCTGGAGGGCCGACCTACGAGCAGTACTTC
-	TRBV7-9	few	TRBJ2-2	CASSRDGELFF	TGTGCCAGCAGCCGGGACGGGGAGCTGTTTTTT
-	TRBV5-4	-	TRBJ2-3	CASSVRRGTDTQYF	TGTGCCAGCAGCGTCCGCCGGGGCACAGATACGCAGTATTTT
-	TRBV20-1	once	TRBJ2-7	CSVRGGRGEQYF	TGCAGTGTCCGCGGGGGCAGAGGCGAGCAGTACTTC
-	TRBV24-1	few	TRBJ2-2	CATSDFSNTGELFF	TGTGCCACCAGTGATTTCTCGAACACCGGGGAGCTGTTTTTT
TRBD1	TRBV12-3/TRBV12-4	-	TRBJ2-5	CASSPDRGLKETQYF	TGTGCCAGCAGTCCCGACAGGGGGCTTAAAGAGACCCAGTACTTC
-	TRBV2	-	TRBJ2-3	CASSDRGGGTDTQYF	TGTGCCAGCAGTGATCGGGGCGGGGGCACAGATACGCAGTATTTT
-	TRBV12-3/TRBV12-4	-	TRBJ2-2	CASSTDRTGELFF	TGTGCCAGCAGCACCGACCGCACCGGGGAGCTGTTTTTT
-	TRBV27	few	TRBJ1-2	CASSPRLYAGYTF	TGTGCCAGCAGTCCACGGTTGTATGCTGGCTACACCTTC
-	TRBV4-3	many	TRBJ2-1	CASSPVETSSYNEQFF	TGCGCCAGCAGCCCAGTAGAGACTAGCTCCTACAATGAGCAGTTCTTC
-	TRBV4-2	many	TRBJ2-7	CASSQDDYGYEQYF	TGTGCCAGCAGCCAAGACGATTACGGTTACGAGCAGTACTTC
-	TRBV11-2	-	TRBJ1-2	CASSLEGGHSYGYTF	TGTGCCAGCAGCTTAGAGGGGGGGCACTCCTATGGCTACACCTTC
TRBD2	TRBV3-1	few	TRBJ2-2	CASSPAGTSGTTGELFF	TGTGCCAGCAGCCCAGCCGGGACTAGCGGGACCACCGGGGAGCTGTTTTTT
-	TRBV12-3/TRBV12-4	many	TRBJ2-7	CASSLSWTSYEQYF	TGTGCCAGCAGTCTTTCGTGGACTTCGTACGAGCAGTACTTC
-	TRBV7-2	-	TRBJ2-1	CASSPFYNNEQFF	TGTGCCAGCAGCCCCTTCTATAACAATGAGCAGTTCTTC
TRBD1	TRBV7-3	-	TRBJ2-1	CASSHTGTGYYNEQFF	TGTGCCAGCAGCCACACCGGGACAGGGTATTACAATGAGCAGTTCTTC
-	TRBV9	-	TRBJ1-5	CASSVGTVPNQPQHF	TGTGCCAGCAGCGTAGGTACAGTACCGAATCAGCCCCAGCATTTT
TRBD2	TRBV12-3/TRBV12-4	few	TRBJ2-3	CASSAGGLAVPSTDTQYF	TGTGCCAGCAGCGCCGGCGGACTAGCAGTTCCTAGCACAGATACGCAGTATTTT
-	TRBV12-3/TRBV12-4	few	TRBJ2-1	CASSPQGGLAAVFF	TGTGCCAGCAGTCCTCAGGGGGGCCTAGCGGCGGTGTTCTTC
TRBD2	TRBV7-9	few	TRBJ2-2	CASSSVNLAGGPGAGELFF	TGTGCCAGCAGCTCCGTAAATCTAGCGGGAGGCCCAGGAGCCGGGGAGCTGTTTTTT
-	TRBV5-6	few	TRBJ2-5	CASSPVRGAETQYF	TGTGCCAGCAGTCCCGTCCGCGGGGCGGAAACCCAGTACTTC
-	TRBV2	few	TRBJ2-5	CASSRQGIGVETQYF	TGTGCCAGCAGTCGTCAAGGGATCGGAGTAGAGACCCAGTACTTC
-	TRBV5-5	few	TRBJ2-5	CASSPVHAGKETQYF	TGTGCCAGCAGCCCAGTCCACGCGGGGAAAGAGACCCAGTACTTC
-	TRBV20-1	-	TRBJ1-2	CSATQGESNYGYTF	TGCAGTGCTACCCAAGGGGAATCTAACTATGGCTACACCTTC
-	TRBV3-1	few	TRBJ2-1	CASSEYSYYNEQFF	TGTGCCAGCAGCGAATATAGCTATTACAATGAGCAGTTCTTC
TRBD1	TRBV16	-	TRBJ1-1	CASSPPGLRGRYTEAFF	TGTGCCAGCAGCCCACCTGGATTAAGGGGGCGCTACACTGAAGCTTTCTTT
TRBD2	TRBV10-3	few	TRBJ2-3	CAIRLAGGQDTQYF	TGTGCCATTAGACTAGCGGGGGGGCAAGATACGCAGTATTTT
TRBD1	TRBV5-1	few	TRBJ1-4	CASSLGRGAFEKLFF	TGCGCCAGCAGCTTGGGCAGGGGGGCGTTTGAAAAACTGTTTTTT
-	TRBV23-1	-	TRBJ2-1	CASSESGQPSSYNEQFF	TGCGCCAGCAGTGAATCAGGCCAGCCGAGCTCCTACAATGAGCAGTTCTTC
TRBD2	TRBV4-1	once	TRBJ2-1	CASSQEVAGGDYNEQFF	TGCGCCAGCAGCCAAGAAGTGGCGGGGGGAGACTACAATGAGCAGTTCTTC
TRBD1	TRBV7-9	few	TRBJ1-6	CASSPGTGQSPLHF	TGTGCCAGCAGCCCCGGGACAGGGCAATCACCCCTCCACTTT
TRBD2	TRBV5-4	-	TRBJ2-3	CASSRTSGGRTDTQYF	TGTGCCAGCAGCCGTACTAGCGGGGGGCGAACAGATACGCAGTATTTT
-	TRBV2	-	TRBJ2-5	CASSARTRQETQYF	TGTGCCAGCAGCGCTAGGACCCGACAAGAGACCCAGTACTTC
-	TRBV7-9	-	TRBJ1-1	CASSSTGGENTEAFF	TGTGCCAGCAGCTCCACGGGAGGGGAGAACACTGAAGCTTTCTTT
TRBD2	TRBV7-9	-	TRBJ2-5	CAIFVRPGLAGGPGETQYF	TGTGCCATCTTCGTCCGTCCGGGACTAGCGGGGGGGCCGGGAGAGACCCAGTACTTC
-	TRBV7-3	-	TRBJ2-3	CASSLGWTYTQYF	TGTGCCAGCAGCTTGGGCTGGACATATACGCAGTATTTT
-	TRBV6-6	few	TRBJ2-1	CASSPGTPKNEQFF	TGTGCCAGCAGTCCCGGGACGCCGAAAAATGAGCAGTTCTTC
TRBD2	TRBV2	-	TRBJ2-1	CASSLGLAGGSYNEQFF	TGTGCCAGCAGCCTGGGGCTAGCGGGAGGTTCGTACAATGAGCAGTTCTTC
-	TRBV7-9	-	TRBJ2-3	CASSFVSDTQYF	TGTGCCAGCAGCTTTGTTTCAGATACGCAGTATTTT
-	TRBV3-1	-	TRBJ1-6	CASSLIAEVSPLHF	TGTGCCAGCAGCCTAATCGCGGAAGTTTCACCCCTCCACTTT
TRBD2	TRBV7-9	few	TRBJ2-7	CASSPLTSGYEQYF	TGTGCCAGCAGCCCCCTGACTAGCGGCTACGAGCAGTACTTC
-	TRBV15	few	TRBJ1-3	CATTRAGSGNTIYF	TGTGCCACCACGCGGGCGGGCTCTGGAAACACCATATATTTT
-	TRBV5-6	few	TRBJ1-5	CASSFSGHQPQHF	TGTGCCAGCAGCTTCTCGGGGCATCAGCCCCAGCATTTT
-	TRBV7-3	-	TRBJ2-3	CASSFRALDTQYF	TGTGCCAGCAGCTTCCGGGCCTTAGATACGCAGTATTTT
-	TRBV12-3/TRBV12-4	-	TRBJ1-1	CASSKHGRDTEAFF	TGTGCCAGCAGTAAACACGGCCGGGACACTGAAGCTTTCTTT
TRBD1	TRBV5-1	once	TRBJ1-1	CASSWDRGRTEAFF	TGCGCCAGCAGCTGGGACAGGGGGCGAACTGAAGCTTTCTTT
-	TRBV5-1	few	TRBJ1-2	CASSLSGGLSNYGYTF	TGCGCCAGCAGCTTGTCCGGGGGTCTGAGCAACTATGGCTACACCTTC
-	TRBV20-1	-	TRBJ2-5	CSARDPAGRQETQYF	TGCAGTGCTAGAGATCCGGCAGGGCGACAAGAGACCCAGTACTTC
-	TRBV5-1	few	TRBJ2-7	CASSLQDNLAEQYF	TGCGCCAGCAGCTTGCAGGATAATCTCGCCGAGCAGTACTTC
TRBD1	TRBV6-5	-	TRBJ2-7	CASSPDRGTSYEQYF	TGTGCCAGCAGTCCCGACAGGGGGACCTCCTACGAGCAGTACTTC
-	TRBV5-1	-	TRBJ2-1	CASSPPEVGDNEQFF	TGCGCCAGCAGCCCGCCGGAGGTCGGAGACAATGAGCAGTTCTTC
TRBD1	TRBV5-1	-	TRBJ2-7	CASSLAVGTGAYEQYF	TGCGCCAGCAGCTTGGCCGTGGGGACAGGGGCCTACGAGCAGTACTTC
TRBD2	TRBV6-2/TRBV6-3	few	TRBJ2-5	CANRTSSDQETQYF	TGTGCCAACCGGACTAGCAGCGATCAAGAGACCCAGTACTTC
TRBD1	TRBV18	-	TRBJ2-7	CASSSRGGQGIYEQYF	TGTGCCAGCTCATCGCGTGGGGGACAGGGTATCTACGAGCAGTACTTC